A selection of T cell receptor beta chains follows, all from one sample in a study of Ad26.COV2.S vaccination and SARS-CoV-2 variants. This table comes from immunoSEQ multiplex PCR, and its TCRdb copy is limited to in-frame clones, with some not included. This table has around 320,000 clones, about nine tenths appearing once. Sequencing used peripheral blood, obtained in a trial of Ad26.COV2.S vaccine versus placebo. The source is a person aged 18-65 years who received the Ad26.COV2.S COVID-19 vaccine or a placebo. The CDR3 runs from the conserved cysteine through the conserved F or W. A D gene is named only where the DNA matches it firmly. Only part of the rows carry a size: once, few, many, or a class if the clone is expanded.

d_call	clone_size	v_call	j_call	cdr3_nt	cdr3_aa
TRBD1	.	TRBV18	TRBJ1-1	TGTGCCAGCTCACCCCGGACAGGCCAGAACACTGAAGCTTTCTTT	CASSPRTGQNTEAFF
.	.	TRBV30	TRBJ2-7	TGTGCCTGGAGTCGACAGGCTTCCTACGAGCAGTACTTC	CAWSRQASYEQYF
.	.	TRBV7-9	TRBJ2-1	TGTGCCAGCGTTTCTGGGACTTACAATGAGCAGTTCTTC	CASVSGTYNEQFF
TRBD1	.	TRBV30	TRBJ1-5	TGTGCCTGGAGTGCAGGGGGGCTAGATCAGCCCCAGCATTTT	CAWSAGGLDQPQHF
.	.	TRBV4-1	TRBJ2-3	TGCGCCAGCAGCCTTACAGATACGCAGTATTTT	CASSLTDTQYF
TRBD2	.	TRBV6-2/TRBV6-3	TRBJ2-3	TGTGCCAGCAGTTCTAGCGGGGAAGGTACAGATACGCAGTATTTT	CASSSSGEGTDTQYF
TRBD1	once	TRBV30	TRBJ2-7	TGTGCCTGGGACAGGGGTGGTAGCTCCGAGCAGTACTTC	CAWDRGGSSEQYF
.	.	TRBV9	TRBJ2-3	TGTGCCAGCAGCGTAGGGGTACAGATCACAGATACGCAGTATTTT	CASSVGVQITDTQYF
.	.	TRBV6-6	TRBJ2-7	TGTGCCAGCAAGCCCACTCAGACAGGATCCTACGAGCAGTACTTC	CASKPTQTGSYEQYF
.	.	TRBV27	TRBJ1-6	TGTGCCAGCAGTTTAATGCAGGGCTCCTATAATTCACCCCTCCACTTT	CASSLMQGSYNSPLHF
.	.	TRBV15	TRBJ2-1	TGTGCCACCCGGGCGAGGGGCGGGGCCAATGAGCAGTTCTTC	CATRARGGANEQFF
.	few	TRBV4-1	TRBJ1-5	TGCGCCAGCAGCCAAAGGTTTAGGGAATATAGCAATCAGCCCCAGCATTTT	CASSQRFREYSNQPQHF
TRBD1	once	TRBV15	TRBJ1-4	TGTGCCACCAGCAGAGAACCAATCGCCGGACAGGAGACAACTAATGAAAAACTGTTTTTT	CATSREPIAGQETTNEKLFF
.	.	TRBV19	TRBJ1-2	TGTGCCAGTAGTATGGAGGGAAGGGTGAACTATGGCTACACCTTC	CASSMEGRVNYGYTF
.	.	TRBV5-1	TRBJ1-1	TGCGCCAGCAGCCCAGGACAGCGAGGTGGTGAAGCTTTCTTT	CASSPGQRGGEAFF
.	.	TRBV6-2/TRBV6-3	TRBJ2-7	TGTGCCAGCAGTACCAGGGACGGATCCTACGAGCAGTACTTC	CASSTRDGSYEQYF
.	.	TRBV11-2	TRBJ2-6	TGTGCCAGCAGCCCGCGGACAGACCTCTCTGGGGCCAACGTCCTGACTTTC	CASSPRTDLSGANVLTF
TRBD1	.	TRBV6-7	TRBJ1-5	TGTGCCAGCAGTTTAGCTCGCATGGGGACAGAGAGCAATCAGCCCCAGCATTTT	CASSLARMGTESNQPQHF
TRBD2	.	TRBV7-9	TRBJ2-1	TGTGCCAGCAGCTTATGGGGGACTAGCGGGAATGAGCAGTTCTTC	CASSLWGTSGNEQFF
TRBD1	.	TRBV5-6	TRBJ1-4	TGTGCCAGCAGCTTGCAATCTTCGACAGGGGGGAATGAAAAACTGTTTTTT	CASSLQSSTGGNEKLFF
.	.	TRBV5-1	TRBJ2-7	TGCGCCAGCAGCTTGGCAGCCTACTACGAGCAGTACTTC	CASSLAAYYEQYF
.	.	TRBV19	TRBJ2-1	TGTGCCAGTAGTAGCAGGGGGGCGCGAAATGAGCAGTTCTTC	CASSSRGARNEQFF
TRBD1	.	TRBV7-8	TRBJ1-1	TGTGCCAGCAGCTTTACCGGGACAGGGATCACTGAAGCTTTCTTT	CASSFTGTGITEAFF
TRBD1	.	TRBV7-9	TRBJ1-5	TGTGCCAGCAGCAGATCGACAGGGGGCGGTCAGCCCCAGCATTTT	CASSRSTGGGQPQHF
.	once	TRBV18	TRBJ2-5	TGTGCCAGCTCACCTACCCCAGACAGGGAGACCCAGTACTTC	CASSPTPDRETQYF
.	.	TRBV3-1/TRBV3-2	TRBJ1-1	TGTGCCAGCAGCCTGGGGGTGGGGGTGCACACTGAAGCTTTCTTT	CASSLGVGVHTEAFF
TRBD1	.	TRBV5-5	TRBJ1-1	TGTGCCAGCAGCTTCGATCAGGGGGCGATCACTGAAGCTTTCTTT	CASSFDQGAITEAFF
.	.	TRBV5-6	TRBJ1-5	TGTGCCAGCAGCGGGGAGAGAGGGTTGAGCAATCAGCCCCAGCATTTT	CASSGERGLSNQPQHF
TRBD1	.	TRBV18	TRBJ2-7	TGTGCCAGCTCAACCCGGGACAGGGGAACCTACGAGCAGTACTTC	CASSTRDRGTYEQYF
TRBD1	.	TRBV18	TRBJ1-4	TGTGCCAGCTCACCCCCTAAAGGACAGGGGGATGAAAAACTGTTTTTT	CASSPPKGQGDEKLFF
.	.	TRBV27	TRBJ2-5	TGTGCCAGCAGTTTAACCATCCCAGTCCCTGCTTTTGAGGGGACCCAGTACTTC	CASSLTIPVPAFEGTQYF
TRBD1	.	TRBV3-1/TRBV3-2	TRBJ2-5	TGTGCCAGCAGCCAAGCTCCGGGACAGGGGAGAGAGACCCAGTACTTC	CASSQAPGQGRETQYF
TRBD1	.	TRBV18	TRBJ1-1	TGTGCCAGCTCACCACGTCGACAGGGGGCGAGCACTGAAGCTTTCTTT	CASSPRRQGASTEAFF
TRBD1	once	TRBV6-1	TRBJ1-5	TGTGCCAGCAGGTTACAGGGGAGCAATCAGCCCCAGCATTTT	CASRLQGSNQPQHF
TRBD2	.	TRBV6-1	TRBJ2-1	TGTGCCAGCAGTGAAGGGACTAGCGGATACAATGAGCAGTTCTTC	CASSEGTSGYNEQFF
.	.	TRBV20-1	TRBJ1-1	TGCAGTGCAGGCACTGAAGCTTTCTTT	CSAGTEAFF
.	.	TRBV4-1	TRBJ2-3	TGCGCCAGCAGGGGCACCGAAGATACGCAGTATTTT	CASRGTEDTQYF
TRBD2	.	TRBV16	TRBJ2-4	TGTGCCAGCAGCCTGGGGGGGAACATTCAGTACTTC	CASSLGGNIQYF
TRBD1	few	TRBV4-1	TRBJ2-7	TGCGCCAGCAGCCAAGAAGGACAGGGAAGGGACTACGAGCAGTACTTC	CASSQEGQGRDYEQYF
TRBD1	once	TRBV5-4	TRBJ1-6	TGTGCCAGCAGCTTGGTGGGGACAGGTCTAAATTCACCCCTCCACTTT	CASSLVGTGLNSPLHF
.	.	TRBV7-9	TRBJ2-7	TGTGCCAGCAGCTTAGGCCAGGGTGGGGACGAGCAGTACTTC	CASSLGQGGDEQYF
TRBD2	once	TRBV6-2/TRBV6-3	TRBJ2-5	TGTGCCAGCAGTTACCTCGGACTAGCGGGGCTACAAGAGACCCAGTACTTC	CASSYLGLAGLQETQYF
.	.	TRBV14	TRBJ2-5	TGTGCCAGCAGGGGGTTCTCCGAGACCCAGTACTTC	CASRGFSETQYF
.	.	TRBV6-5	TRBJ1-6	TGTGCCAGCATTATAGGGGGTAACGCACCCCTCCACTTT	CASIIGGNAPLHF
TRBD1	.	TRBV6-6	TRBJ2-1	TGTGCCAGCAGACTTGACAGGGTTGACAATGAGCAGTTCTTC	CASRLDRVDNEQFF
.	.	TRBV11-2	TRBJ1-1	TGTGCCAGCAGTCTGGGGCCCAGGGCGTCTTCTGAAGCTTTCTTT	CASSLGPRASSEAFF
.	.	TRBV4-3	TRBJ1-3	TGCGCCAGCAGCCGGGAACAGGGAACTGGAAACACCATATATTTT	CASSREQGTGNTIYF
TRBD1	.	TRBV6-2/TRBV6-3	TRBJ2-7	TGTGCCAGCAGTTACTCCCCGGACAGGAGCTCCTACGAGCAGTACTTC	CASSYSPDRSSYEQYF
.	.	TRBV6-2/TRBV6-3	TRBJ2-1	TGTGCCAGCAGTTACGGATGGACGGGGGGCTATGAGCAGTTCTTC	CASSYGWTGGYEQFF
.	.	TRBV6-6	TRBJ1-2	TGTGCCAGCAGCCCCGGACCCGGATATGGCTACACCTTC	CASSPGPGYGYTF
TRBD1	.	TRBV27	TRBJ1-2	TGTGCCAGCAGTACACTCCCCGGGACAGGGTATGGCTACACCTTC	CASSTLPGTGYGYTF
.	once	TRBV5-1	TRBJ1-5	TGCGCCAGCAGCCCCGGGGCGTCAGGGCAGCCCCAGCATTTT	CASSPGASGQPQHF
.	.	TRBV2	TRBJ1-1	TGTGCCAGCAGTGAAGGACCTTCCAGTGAAGCTTTCTTT	CASSEGPSSEAFF
.	.	TRBV5-1	TRBJ2-7	TGCGCCAGCAGCTACGAACCCGGCTACGAGCAGTACTTC	CASSYEPGYEQYF
.	.	TRBV29-1	TRBJ2-4	TGCAGCGTTGAGGAGGGGCTGGGGGACATTCAGTACTTC	CSVEEGLGDIQYF
TRBD1	.	TRBV7-8	TRBJ2-7	TGTGCCAGCAGCCTGAGTCCCGGGACAGGGGGTTTAGGTACTTACGAGCAGTACTTC	CASSLSPGTGGLGTYEQYF